The entry below gives a single T cell receptor (beta chain) sequence along with its context. Source study methods: The assay estimated nucleated cells by amplifying reference gene primers. Only in-frame clones appear in the TCRdb table, and some are missing; sequencing was by immunoSEQ multiplex PCR. The V and J calls and the clone size are those of that table, but D and trimming were determined from the DNA. Of under 200,000 clones listed, 70% to 90% are singletons. The CDR3 is 14 amino acids. CDR1 and CDR2 from the germline V gene are MDHEN and SYDVKM. J gave up 0 bases and V 5 bases, and 0 bases lay outside the gene matches. The data derive from a study of blood T cell repertoires in COVID-19.

The TCR originated in a man aged 55 to 70 with COVID-19, enrolled during active disease. The rearrangement links TRBV28 to TRBJ1-3, with TRBD1 matching over 8 bases. Sequencing was done on a sample of peripheral blood. The CDR3 coding sequence is TGTGCCAGCAGTACAGGGGGCTCTGGAAACACCATATATTTT. Its translation is CASSTGGSGNTIYF.